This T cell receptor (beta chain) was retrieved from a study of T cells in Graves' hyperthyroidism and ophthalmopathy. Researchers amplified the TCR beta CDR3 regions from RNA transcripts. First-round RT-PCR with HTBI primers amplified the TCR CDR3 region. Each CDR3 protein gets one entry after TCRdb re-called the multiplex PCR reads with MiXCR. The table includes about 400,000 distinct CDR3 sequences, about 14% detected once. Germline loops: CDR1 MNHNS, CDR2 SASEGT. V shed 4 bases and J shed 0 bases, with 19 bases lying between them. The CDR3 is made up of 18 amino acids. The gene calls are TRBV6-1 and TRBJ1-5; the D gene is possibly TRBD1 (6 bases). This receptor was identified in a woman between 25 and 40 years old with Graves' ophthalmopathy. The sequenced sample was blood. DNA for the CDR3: TGTGCCAGCAGTGCGTTCTTAGGGGGGGCAAATAGCAATCAGCCCCAGCATTTT. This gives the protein CASSAFLGGANSNQPQHF.